What follows are 21 T cell receptor beta chains derived from one specimen sequenced in a study of beta chain features in type 1 diabetes. Sequenced material consisted of expressed TCRB transcripts (all of the isolated RNA was reverse transcribed). Libraries were prepared by immunoSEQ multiplex PCR; TCRdb keeps only in-frame clonotypes and omits some of them. The repertoire has 900,000 or so clones, about a sixth of them found once; the top ten carry around 0.02%. The sequenced material came from naive CD4+ T cells from blood. These receptors originate from a woman under 30 in good health.

This chain links TRBV28 with TRBJ1-5, with TRBD1 matching over 8 bases. The CDR3 is 11 residues long. V trimming: 7 bases; J trimming: 12 bases; junction bases outside the gene matches: 5. Germline lookup yields CDR1 MDHEN and CDR2 SYDVKM. CDR3 coding DNA: TGTGCCAGCACCCAGACAGGGGACCAGCATTTT. It specifies CASTQTGDQHF.

The genes are TRBV11-1 and TRBJ2-7; the D gene is possibly TRBD2 (6 bases). The germline CDR1 and CDR2 sequences are SGHAT and FQDESV (reference sequence). The V gene lost 3 bases and the J gene lost 4 bases, with 13 bases spanning the gap. The CDR3 runs 14 residues. In nucleotides, the CDR3 is TGTGCCAGCAGCTTGGGGGGAGGACCATACGAGCAGTACTTC. Translation: CASSLGGGPYEQYF.

Regarding this clone: Distinct nucleotide sequences in the sample also encode this CDR3. The chain employs TRBV18 and TRBJ2-1; D ambiguous. The V and J ends lost 3 bases and 7 bases respectively, with 4 bases between them. This CDR3 is 11 amino acids long. Germline V CDR1 and CDR2: KGHSH, LQKENI. CDR3 region: CASSPQNEQFF. CDR3 DNA sequence: TGTGCCAGCTCACCCCAGAATGAGCAGTTCTTC.

The rearrangement joins TRBV29-1 to TRBJ2-3; 10 bases agree with TRBD2. Germline lookup yields CDR1 SQVTM and CDR2 ANQGSEA. V lost 4 bases, J lost 6 bases, and 7 bases stayed unmatched. This CDR3 comprises 14 residues. CDR3 amino acids: CSVARTSGPDTQYF. The CDR3, as DNA: TGCAGCGTTGCCCGGACTAGCGGCCCGGATACGCAGTATTTT.

The genes are TRBV4-2 and TRBJ2-1; TRBD2 matches 11 bases. Germline values: CDR1 LGHNA, CDR2 YNFKEQ. Losses at the gene ends were 2 bases for V and 4 bases for J; bases not matched to a gene: 4. The length of the CDR3 is 16 residues. The CDR3, as DNA: TGTGCCAGCAGCCAAACGAGGACTAGCGGGTACAATGAGCAGTTCTTC. This sequence encodes CASSQTRTSGYNEQFF.

A few counts support this clone. This chain uses TRBV5-4 with TRBJ2-7; D might be TRBD2 (6 bases). The CDR3 has 15 amino acids. CDR1 and CDR2 (germline): SGHNT, YYREEE (reference sequence). Trimming removed 4 bases at V and 4 bases at J, with 18 bases between. The CDR3: CASSPELARSYEQYF. In DNA, the CDR3 is TGTGCCAGCAGCCCAGAACTAGCACGGTCTTACGAGCAGTACTTC.

This clone was counted a few times. This chain connects TRBV5-1 to TRBJ2-5; 8 bases match TRBD2. The CDR3 totals 14 residues. Germline V CDR1 and CDR2: SGHRS, YFSETQ. V lost 2 bases, J lost 5 bases, and 5 bases stayed unmatched. CDR3 DNA: TGCGCCAGCAGCTTTTTAGCGGGACCGGAGACCCAGTACTTC. It translates to CASSFLAGPETQYF.

The chain joins TRBV7-2 to TRBJ1-3, with D unresolved. The CDR3 runs to 12 residues. The germline gives CDR1 SGHTA, CDR2 FQGNSA. V lost 2 bases to trimming and J lost 7 bases, with 6 bases between them. CDR3 residues: CASSLFLNTIYF. The CDR3 nucleotides read TGTGCCAGCAGCTTATTCCTTAACACCATATATTTT.

The V call is TRBV7-2, the J call TRBJ2-1; TRBD1 matches 7 bases. This CDR3 has 12 amino acids. CDR1 is SGHTA, CDR2 FQGNSA, per germline. V dropped 5 bases and J dropped 7; count of bases not matched to a gene: 2. The DNA of the CDR3 is TGTGCCAGCAGCAAACAGGGGAATGAGCAGTTCTTC. Its protein is CASSKQGNEQFF.

This clone was recorded a few times. The genes are TRBV7-2 and TRBJ2-1; D is ambiguous. The CDR3 is 13 residues long. Per germline, CDR1 SGHTA and CDR2 FQGNSA. Trimming left V 0 bases short and J 6 bases short, with 6 bases between. The CDR3 region is CASSLATPNEQFF. The DNA for the CDR3 is TGTGCCAGCAGCTTAGCGACGCCCAATGAGCAGTTCTTC.

This clone was picked up a small number of times. V usage is TRBV9 and J usage is TRBJ1-4; D is unresolved. CDR1 is SGDLS and CDR2 is YYNGEE in the germline V gene. Trimming stripped 0 bases from V and 1 base from J, with 7 bases between. This CDR3 is 15 amino acids long. CDR3 coding DNA: TGTGCCAGCAGCGTAGAGGGCAGAACTAATGAAAAACTGTTTTTT. It is translated as CASSVEGRTNEKLFF.

Here the CDR3 DNA reads TGTGCCAGCAGTTACTCGAGGACAGGGACCCTTTCGGCTTTCTTT. Translation gives CASSYSRTGTLSAFF. V usage is TRBV6-5 and J usage is TRBJ1-1; TRBD1 matches at 8 bases. This CDR3 is 15 amino acids long. Per the germline V gene, CDR1 is MNHEY and CDR2 is SVGAGI. The trim removed 0 bases at V and 11 bases at J, leaving 11 bases unmatched.

The chain joins TRBV15 to TRBJ1-3, with 7 bases that match TRBD1. The germline CDR1 and CDR2 sequences are LNHNV and YYDKDF (reference sequence). Unmatched junction bases numbered 8, after V lost 0 bases and J lost 0 bases. This CDR3 is 18 amino acids long. The CDR3 DNA reads as TGTGCCACCAGCAGAGATCTAGGACAGGAGAACTCTGGAAACACCATATATTTT. It is translated as CATSRDLGQENSGNTIYF.

This clone was detected a few times. The genes are TRBV9 and TRBJ2-7, with D perhaps TRBD1 (6 bases). This CDR3 spans 13 amino acids. Trimming pared 0 bases from V and 6 bases from J, leaving 10 bases between. Germline V CDR1 and CDR2: SGDLS, YYNGEE. The CDR3 DNA reads as TGTGCCAGCAGCGTAGCCAAGGACAGCGAGCAGTACTTC. Protein sequence: CASSVAKDSEQYF.

V usage is TRBV25-1 and J usage is TRBJ2-7; 10 bases agree with TRBD1. V shed 5 bases and J 2 bases; nucleotides not matched to a gene: 6. CDR3 length: 15 residues. CDR1 is MGHDK, CDR2 SYGVNS, per germline. The CDR3 is CASSYGTGVPYEQYF. The CDR3 DNA is TGTGCCAGCAGTTATGGGACAGGGGTACCCTACGAGCAGTACTTC.

V gene TRBV10-3 combines with J gene TRBJ2-3; 7 nucleotides align to TRBD2. V lost 9 bases to trimming and J lost 3 bases; unmatched junction nucleotides: 6. The CDR3 runs 13 residues. The germline V gene has CDR1 ENHRY and CDR2 SYGVKD. CDR3 in DNA: TGTGCCATGCGGGAGTCTGGAACAGATACGCAGTATTTT. Protein product: CAMRESGTDTQYF.

There are a few counts of this clone. The CDR3 sequence: CASSRQGALPEAFF. CDR3 bases: TGTGCCAGCAGCCGACAGGGAGCATTACCTGAAGCTTTCTTT. The chain joins TRBV7-9 to TRBJ1-1; 7 bases match TRBD1. This CDR3 contains 14 residues. Germline-derived CDR1 and CDR2 are SEHNR and FQNEAQ (reference sequence). Unmatched junction bases numbered 9, after V lost 5 bases and J lost 6 bases.

A few counts support this clone. The gene calls are TRBV13 and TRBJ2-1; 10 positions match TRBD2. CDR1 and CDR2 (germline): PRHDT, FYEKMQ (reference sequence). The CDR3 loop spans 15 amino acids. After removal of 2 bases from V and 8 bases from J, the junction contained 6 bases not matched to a gene. The CDR3 sequence: CASSLSVAGGDEQFF. As DNA, the CDR3 is TGTGCCAGCAGCTTATCGGTAGCGGGAGGCGATGAGCAGTTCTTC.

V gene TRBV7-9 combines with J gene TRBJ2-7; 9 bases are shared with TRBD2. The CDR3 extends over 15 amino acids. After removal of 5 bases from V and 7 bases from J, the junction contained 12 bases not matched to a gene. Germline V lookup: CDR1 SEHNR, CDR2 FQNEAQ (reference sequence). CDR3 in amino acids: CASSVPGTSLTEQYF. CDR3 in DNA: TGTGCCAGCAGCGTACCCGGGACTAGCCTTACTGAGCAGTACTTC.

This clone was seen more than once but under ten times. V is TRBV6-6 and J is TRBJ1-5; D is ambiguous. Germline-derived CDR1 and CDR2 are MNHNY and SVGAGI (reference sequence). There are 16 residues in the CDR3. V lost 3 bases and J lost 3, with 15 bases in between. This CDR3 reads CASSYGSLSANQPQHF. CDR3 nucleotide sequence: TGTGCCAGCAGTTATGGATCCCTCTCTGCCAATCAGCCCCAGCATTTT.

The J gene is TRBJ2-5, the V gene TRBV7-6; no reliable D call. Between the trimmed V and J ends, which lost 6 bases and 2 bases, there was a span of 10 bases. Germline assignment: CDR1 SGHVS and CDR2 FNYEAQ. There are 13 residues in the CDR3. The CDR3 DNA is TGTGCCAGCAGGCGAACCGAACAAGAGACCCAGTACTTC. It specifies CASRRTEQETQYF.